This T cell receptor (beta chain) comes out of a study of T cell responses to AZD1222 COVID-19 vaccine. Note on this clone: Antigen: not known.

The CDR3 has 14 residues. Germline loops: CDR1 SGHRS, CDR2 YFSETQ. V lost 4 bases to trimming and J lost 6 bases, with 14 bases between them. Overall study results and limits: Spike-specific TCR breadth and depth grew following two AZD1222 doses. Just six AZD1222 recipients were seropositive at baseline. Spike was spanned by vaccine-associated CD4 TCRs, with dominance at 160-218 and 743-854.

TCRdb's table, derived via immunoSEQ multiplex PCR, lists solely in-frame clones and lacks some. The sample includes more than 30,000 clones, approximately 93% of them seen just once. The chain combines TRBV5-1 with TRBJ2-1; tentatively, D is TRBD1 (6 bases). The specimen was peripheral blood, collected on day 0 of AZD1222 vaccination. This clonotype was sampled from an adult in good health. DNA of the CDR3: TGCGCCAGCAGCCTAACTACAGGGAGCAATGAGCAGTTCTTC. Its translation is CASSLTTGSNEQFF.